What follows are 6 T cell receptor beta chains derived from one specimen sequenced in a study of shared clonotypes between healthy human individuals. Measured with immunoSEQ multiplex PCR; TCRdb has only the in-frame clones, and not every one. The sample records millions of clones, more than 80% being singletons. Source material: naive CD4+ T cells from PBMCs. Subset here: CD45RA+ positively selected. These receptors were taken from a young man in good health. Some clones in this sample may be carry-over from other donors' samples.

The genes are TRBV12-5 and TRBJ1-1, with D possibly TRBD1 on 5 matching bases. The CDR3 loop spans 12 amino acids. V was cut by 2 bases and J by 8 bases, with 9 bases left in between. Germline CDR1 is LGHNT and CDR2 is FRNRAP. In DNA, the CDR3 is TGTGCTAGTGGTTTGCGACGGGACGAAGCTTTCTTT. Translation: CASGLRRDEAFF.

The chain is built from TRBV6-4 and TRBJ2-7; the D is unclear. The CDR3 runs 17 residues. Looked up from germline, CDR1 is MRHNA and CDR2 is SNTAGT. Deletions cut 5 bases from V and 3 bases from J, with 23 bases between. CDR3 DNA: TGTGCCAGCAGTACGCCCCCACCGGACCTAGGGATCTACGAGCAGTACTTC. Protein product: CASSTPPPDLGIYEQYF.

V usage is TRBV7-3 and J usage is TRBJ1-5; possibly TRBD1 for D (5 bases). V lost 5 bases and J lost 0, with 5 bases in between. Germline-derived CDR1 and CDR2 are SGHTA and FQGTGA. The CDR3 length is 13 residues. CDR3 nucleotide sequence: TGTGCCAGCAGCGGGGGTAGCAATCAGCCCCAGCATTTT. Residues: CASSGGSNQPQHF. Supplemented by reference TRBV7-3 and TRBJ1-5, the full variable domain reads GAGVSQTPSNKVTEKGKYVELRCDPISGHTALYWYRQSLGQGPEFLIYFQGTGAADDSGLPNDRFFAVRPEGSVSTLKIQRTERGDSAVYLCASSGGSNQPQHFGDGTRLSIL.

The CDR3 nucleotides are TGTGCCAGCAGCTTAATGGCGGGAGGTGAGCAGTTCTTC. This translates into CASSLMAGGEQFF. This chain joins TRBV7-7 and TRBJ2-1, with TRBD2 identical over 8 bases. Germline V gene lookup returns CDR1 SSHAT and CDR2 FNYEAQ (reference sequence). The CDR3 is 13 residues long. Trimming took 2 bases from V and 9 from J; bases not matched to a gene: 3.

V is TRBV4-1 and J is TRBJ2-1, with 8 bases lining up with TRBD1. With 2 bases clipped from V and 9 bases from J, the junction kept 12 bases outside the gene matches. CDR3 length: 16 residues. Germline lookup yields CDR1 MGHRA and CDR2 YSYEKL. In DNA, the CDR3 is TGCGCCAGCAGCCAAAAGACAGGGGCTGGGGGGATTGAGCAGTTCTTC. Encoded protein: CASSQKTGAGGIEQFF.

The rearrangement links TRBV28 to TRBJ2-7; 7 nucleotides agree with TRBD1. In germline, CDR1 is MDHEN, CDR2 SYDVKM. Losses at the gene ends were 5 bases for V and 3 bases for J; bases not matched to a gene: 13. The CDR3 covers 16 residues. CDR3 sequence: CASSLPKGAGHYEQYF. DNA of the CDR3: TGTGCCAGCAGTCTTCCTAAGGGGGCGGGCCACTACGAGCAGTACTTC.